A selection of T cell receptor beta chains follows, all from one sample in a study of radiotherapy plus CTLA-4 blockade in lung cancer. TCRdb's copy holds only in-frame clones and misses some; the assay was immunoSEQ multiplex PCR. The table shows around 49,000 clones, with roughly 84% occurring only once. The sequences come from peripheral blood, collected from a patient treated with radiotherapy plus ipilimumab. The receptors stem from a human donor with non-small cell lung cancer whose response to radiotherapy plus ipilimumab could not be evaluated. The CDR3 runs from the conserved cysteine through the conserved F or W. A D gene is named only where the DNA matches it firmly. A row's size may be missing; if present it is once, few, many or a size class.

CASSSQRDSGTEAFF	TGCGCCAGCAGCTCCCAAAGGGACTCGGGGACTGAAGCTTTCTTT	.	TRBV5-1	.	TRBJ1-1
CATSRGARVTDTQYF	TGTGCCACCAGCAGAGGAGCCAGGGTAACAGATACGCAGTATTTT	.	TRBV15	.	TRBJ2-3
CASSEVVGVGKNIQYF	TGTGCCAGCAGTGAAGTCGTGGGAGTGGGCAAAAACATTCAGTACTTC	.	TRBV6-1	.	TRBJ2-4
CASSYSPGFGGTEAFF	TGTGCCAGCAGTTACTCCCCGGGGTTCGGGGGCACTGAAGCTTTCTTT	.	TRBV6-5	.	TRBJ1-1
CASRTAPVRLGTEAFF	TGTGCCAGCAGAACCGCCCCGGTCAGGTTGGGCACTGAAGCTTTCTTT	.	TRBV7-2	.	TRBJ1-1
CASSFGTGLGNTIYF	TGTGCCAGCAGCTTCGGGACAGGGTTAGGAAACACCATATATTTT	TRBD1	TRBV11-2	.	TRBJ1-3
CASRFRTAHTEAFF	TGTGCCAGTCGGTTTCGGACAGCCCACACTGAAGCTTTCTTT	.	TRBV6-5	few	TRBJ1-1
CASSLPGIYGYTF	TGTGCCAGCAGCTTGCCAGGGATCTATGGCTACACCTTC	.	TRBV5-6	.	TRBJ1-2
CASSNRGSTEAFF	TGCGCCAGCAGCAATCGGGGATCCACTGAAGCTTTCTTT	.	TRBV5-1	.	TRBJ1-1
CASSPLGGGRADNEQFF	TGTGCCAGCAGCCCCTTAGGGGGCGGGAGGGCCGACAATGAGCAGTTCTTC	TRBD2	TRBV9	.	TRBJ2-1
CASSSVRVTDTQYF	TGCGCCAGCAGTTCCGTCAGGGTCACAGATACGCAGTATTTT	.	TRBV5-1	.	TRBJ2-3
CASREELGAGGYTF	TGTGCCAGCAGGGAAGAGTTAGGGGCGGGGGGCTACACCTTC	.	TRBV28	.	TRBJ1-2
CASSSGTGLHEQYF	TGTGCCAGCAGTTCCGGGACAGGGCTGCACGAGCAGTACTTC	TRBD1	TRBV6-6	few	TRBJ2-7
CASSQYRGLVETQYF	TGTGCCAGCAGCCAATATCGGGGATTGGTAGAGACCCAGTACTTC	.	TRBV4-2	.	TRBJ2-5
CASSLVGLQHSYNEQFF	TGTGCCAGCAGCTTAGTGGGACTTCAGCACTCCTACAATGAGCAGTTCTTC	.	TRBV7-2	.	TRBJ2-1
CASSPTWTNYGYTF	TGTGCCAGTAGCCCGACATGGACTAACTATGGCTACACCTTC	.	TRBV19	.	TRBJ1-2
CASSQLLAAGTGELFF	TGCGCCAGCAGCCAGTTACTAGCGGCGGGCACCGGGGAGCTGTTTTTT	TRBD2	TRBV4-3	once	TRBJ2-2
CASSLGWGNTGELFF	TGTGCCAGCAGCTTAGGGTGGGGCAACACCGGGGAGCTGTTTTTT	.	TRBV11-2	.	TRBJ2-2
CASATSGFSYEQYF	TGTGCCAGCGCGACTAGCGGGTTCTCCTACGAGCAGTACTTC	TRBD2	TRBV6-1	.	TRBJ2-7
CASSLARADGYTF	TGTGCCAGCAGCTTAGCGCGGGCAGATGGCTACACCTTC	.	TRBV7-2	few	TRBJ1-2
CASSLASYEQYF	TGTGCCAGCAGTTTGGCATCCTACGAGCAGTACTTC	.	TRBV28	.	TRBJ2-7
CASSQVSGGAYSGANVLTF	TGTGCCAGCAGCCAAGTTTCGGGGGGCGCGTACTCTGGGGCCAACGTCCTGACTTTC	.	TRBV4-2	.	TRBJ2-6
CAWSGDYQRVYEQYF	TGTGCCTGGAGTGGGGACTATCAGCGGGTCTACGAGCAGTACTTC	TRBD2	TRBV30	.	TRBJ2-7
CASSYRGDSSYNEQFF	TGTGCCAGCAGCTATAGAGGTGACAGCTCCTACAATGAGCAGTTCTTC	.	TRBV11-2	.	TRBJ2-1
CASSFTETYEQYF	TGTGCCAGCAGCTTCACAGAGACCTACGAGCAGTACTTC	.	TRBV7-2	.	TRBJ2-7
CASRASTGPQYF	TGTGCCAGTAGAGCCTCGACAGGCCCCCAGTACTTC	.	TRBV19	.	TRBJ2-4
CASSVSGRFTDTQYF	TGTGCCAGCAGCGTTAGCGGGAGATTCACAGATACGCAGTATTTT	TRBD2	TRBV6-1	.	TRBJ2-3
CASSAYEQYF	TGTGCCAGCAGTGCCTACGAGCAGTACTTC	.	TRBV28	.	TRBJ2-7
CASSQAAGMSYGYTF	TGCGCCAGCAGCCAAGCAGCGGGGATGAGTTATGGCTACACCTTC	.	TRBV4-1	once	TRBJ1-2
CASSYSGVTEAFF	TGTGCCAGCAGTTACTCAGGGGTCACTGAAGCTTTCTTT	.	TRBV6-6	.	TRBJ1-1
CASRAGQETDEQYF	TGCGCCAGCAGAGCTGGACAGGAGACGGACGAGCAGTACTTC	TRBD1	TRBV5-1	.	TRBJ2-7
CASKRGQENTGELFF	TGTGCCAGTAAAAGGGGACAGGAGAACACCGGGGAGCTGTTTTTT	TRBD1	TRBV19	.	TRBJ2-2
CASSEAGTGWKGYTF	TGTGCCAGCAGTGAAGCGGGGACAGGTTGGAAGGGCTACACCTTC	TRBD1	TRBV6-1	.	TRBJ1-2
CAWSSAETGGGGNTIYF	TGTGCCTGGAGTTCGGCGGAAACAGGGGGCGGTGGAAACACCATATATTTT	TRBD1	TRBV30	.	TRBJ1-3
CASSPGALAGRVKENIQYF	TGTGCCAGCAGCCCAGGGGCTCTAGCGGGACGGGTGAAGGAAAACATTCAGTACTTC	TRBD2	TRBV7-9	.	TRBJ2-4
CASSLSGDQPQHF	TGTGCCAGCAGTTTATCGGGAGATCAGCCCCAGCATTTT	.	TRBV27	.	TRBJ1-5
CASSITRTGGDEQYF	TGTGCCAGTAGTATCACACGGACAGGGGGGGACGAGCAGTACTTC	TRBD1	TRBV19	.	TRBJ2-7
CASSEWRQGDNEQFF	TGTGCCAGTAGTGAATGGAGACAGGGGGACAATGAGCAGTTCTTC	TRBD1	TRBV19	.	TRBJ2-1
CASSEDRTKNIQYF	TGTGCCAGCAGTGAGGACAGGACCAAAAACATTCAGTACTTC	TRBD1	TRBV2	.	TRBJ2-4
CASSLSGDTNYGYTF	TGCGCCAGCAGCTTGTCTGGAGATACTAACTATGGCTACACCTTC	.	TRBV5-1	.	TRBJ1-2